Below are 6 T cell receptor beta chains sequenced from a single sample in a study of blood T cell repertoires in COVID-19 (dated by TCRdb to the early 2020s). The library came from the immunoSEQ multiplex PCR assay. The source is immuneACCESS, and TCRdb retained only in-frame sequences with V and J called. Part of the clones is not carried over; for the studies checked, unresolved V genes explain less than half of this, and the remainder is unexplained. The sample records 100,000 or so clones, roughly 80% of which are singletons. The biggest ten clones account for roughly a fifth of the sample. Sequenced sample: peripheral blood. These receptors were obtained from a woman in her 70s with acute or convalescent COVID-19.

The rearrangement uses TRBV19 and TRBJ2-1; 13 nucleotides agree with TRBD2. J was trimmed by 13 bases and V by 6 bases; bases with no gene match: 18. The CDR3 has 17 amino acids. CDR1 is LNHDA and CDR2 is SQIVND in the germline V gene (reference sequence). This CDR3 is CASSRTSGGAYRAVQFF. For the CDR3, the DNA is TGTGCCAGTAGCCGAACTAGCGGGGGGGCCTACCGGGCGGTACAGTTCTTC.

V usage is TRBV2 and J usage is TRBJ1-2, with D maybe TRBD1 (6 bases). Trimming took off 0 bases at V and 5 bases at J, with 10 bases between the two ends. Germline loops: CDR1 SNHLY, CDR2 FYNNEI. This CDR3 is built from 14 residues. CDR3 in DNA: TGTGCCAGCAGTGAAGCGTCCAGGGGTTATGGCTACACCTTC. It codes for CASSEASRGYGYTF.

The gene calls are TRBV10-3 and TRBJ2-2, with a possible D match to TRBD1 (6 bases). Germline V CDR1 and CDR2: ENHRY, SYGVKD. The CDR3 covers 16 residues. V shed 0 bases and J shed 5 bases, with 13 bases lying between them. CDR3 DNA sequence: TGTGCCATCAGTGAGTCTTCAGGGGTTGGGACCGGGGAGCTGTTTTTT. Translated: CAISESSGVGTGELFF.

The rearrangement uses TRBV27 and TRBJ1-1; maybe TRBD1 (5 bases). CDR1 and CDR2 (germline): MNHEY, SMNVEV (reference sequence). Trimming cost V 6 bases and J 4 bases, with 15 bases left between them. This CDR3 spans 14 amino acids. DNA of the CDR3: TGTGCCAGCAGATGGACATCAACCGGCACTGAAGCTTTCTTT. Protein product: CASRWTSTGTEAFF.

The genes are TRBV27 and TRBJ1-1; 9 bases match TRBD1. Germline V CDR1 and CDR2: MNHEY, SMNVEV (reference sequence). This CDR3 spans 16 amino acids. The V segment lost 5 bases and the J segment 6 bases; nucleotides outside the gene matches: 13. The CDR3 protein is CASSTVGQGPAAEAFF. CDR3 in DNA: TGTGCCAGCAGTACAGTGGGACAGGGACCGGCGGCTGAAGCTTTCTTT.

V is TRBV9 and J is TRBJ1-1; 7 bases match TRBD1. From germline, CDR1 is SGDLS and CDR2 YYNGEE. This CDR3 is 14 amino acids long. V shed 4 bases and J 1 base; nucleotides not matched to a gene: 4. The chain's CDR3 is CASSPGQENTEAFF. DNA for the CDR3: TGTGCCAGCAGCCCCGGACAGGAGAACACTGAAGCTTTCTTT.